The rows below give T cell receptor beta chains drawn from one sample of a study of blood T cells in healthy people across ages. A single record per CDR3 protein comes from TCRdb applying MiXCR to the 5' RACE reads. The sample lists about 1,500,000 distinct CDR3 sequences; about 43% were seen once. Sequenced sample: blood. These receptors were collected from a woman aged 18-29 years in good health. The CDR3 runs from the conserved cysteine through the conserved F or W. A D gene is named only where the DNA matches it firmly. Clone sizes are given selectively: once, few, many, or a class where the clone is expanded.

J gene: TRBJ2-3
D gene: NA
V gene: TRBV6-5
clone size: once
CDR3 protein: CASRKTATDTQYF
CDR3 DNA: TGTGCCAGCAGAAAAACGGCAACAGATACGCAGTATTTT

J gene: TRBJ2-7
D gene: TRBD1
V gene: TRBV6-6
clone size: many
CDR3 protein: CASSYDRGSYEQYF
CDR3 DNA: TGTGCCAGCAGTTACGACAGGGGCTCCTACGAGCAGTACTTC

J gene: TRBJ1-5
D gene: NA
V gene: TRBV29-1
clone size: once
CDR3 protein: CSVGYQPQHF
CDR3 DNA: TGCAGCGTTGGGTATCAGCCCCAGCATTTT

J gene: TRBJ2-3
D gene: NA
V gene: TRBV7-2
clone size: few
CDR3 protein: CASSLVWGLLSDTQYF
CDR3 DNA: TGTGCCAGCAGCTTAGTTTGGGGGTTGTTATCAGATACGCAGTATTTT

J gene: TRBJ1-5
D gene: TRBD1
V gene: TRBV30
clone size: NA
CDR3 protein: CAWSEQGNQPQHF
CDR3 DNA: TGTGCCTGGAGTGAACAGGGGAATCAGCCCCAGCATTTT

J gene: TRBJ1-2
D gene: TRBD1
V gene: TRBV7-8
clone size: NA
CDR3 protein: CASSLAGTASNGYTF
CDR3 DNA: TGTGCCAGCAGCTTAGCCGGGACAGCTTCTAATGGCTACACCTTC

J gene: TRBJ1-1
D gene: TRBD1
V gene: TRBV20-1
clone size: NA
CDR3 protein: CSAEGQQANTEAFF
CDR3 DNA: TGCAGTGCTGAGGGACAGCAGGCGAACACTGAAGCTTTCTTT

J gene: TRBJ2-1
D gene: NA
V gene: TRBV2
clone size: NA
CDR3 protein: CASRSYFSSYNEQFF
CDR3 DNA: TGTGCCAGCAGGTCCTACTTTAGCTCCTACAATGAGCAGTTCTTC

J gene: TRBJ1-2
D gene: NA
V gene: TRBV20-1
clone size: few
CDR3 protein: CSARADWVQNFYGYTF
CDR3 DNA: TGCAGTGCTAGAGCTGACTGGGTCCAAAACTTCTATGGCTACACCTTC

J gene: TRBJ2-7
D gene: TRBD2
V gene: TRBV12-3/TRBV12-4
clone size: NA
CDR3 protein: CASSLMSSGEQYF
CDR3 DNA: TGTGCCAGCAGTTTAATGTCTAGCGGGGAGCAGTACTTC

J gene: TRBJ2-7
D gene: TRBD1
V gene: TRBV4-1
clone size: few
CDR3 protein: CASSIPGQGLYEQYF
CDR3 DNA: TGCGCCAGCAGCATACCGGGACAGGGACTCTACGAGCAGTACTTC

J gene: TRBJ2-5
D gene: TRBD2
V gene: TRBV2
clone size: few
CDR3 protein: CASSGSSGGIQETQYF
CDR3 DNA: TGTGCCAGCAGTGGGTCTAGCGGGGGAATCCAAGAGACCCAGTACTTC

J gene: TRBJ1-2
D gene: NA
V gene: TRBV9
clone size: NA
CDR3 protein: CASSVDGSAYYGYTF
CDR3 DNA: TGTGCCAGCAGCGTAGATGGCAGCGCTTACTATGGCTACACCTTC

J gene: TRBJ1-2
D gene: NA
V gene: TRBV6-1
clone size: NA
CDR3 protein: CASSEGVGLGYTF
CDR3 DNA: TGTGCCAGCAGTGAAGGTGTCGGGTTGGGCTACACCTTC

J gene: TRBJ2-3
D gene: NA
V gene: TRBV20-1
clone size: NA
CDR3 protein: CSAISGFSTDTQYF
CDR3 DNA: TGCAGTGCAATAAGCGGATTTAGCACAGATACGCAGTATTTT

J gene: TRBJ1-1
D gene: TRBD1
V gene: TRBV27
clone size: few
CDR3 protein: CASSLTGGLLMNTEAFF
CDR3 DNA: TGTGCCAGCAGTTTGACAGGGGGCCTGTTGATGAACACTGAAGCTTTCTTT

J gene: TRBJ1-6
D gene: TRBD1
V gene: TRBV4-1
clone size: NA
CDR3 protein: CASSPFRGTGLNSPLHF
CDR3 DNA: TGCGCCAGCAGCCCCTTTAGAGGGACAGGGCTTAATTCACCCCTCCACTTT

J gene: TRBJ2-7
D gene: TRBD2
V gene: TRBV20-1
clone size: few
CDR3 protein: CSASPGTSGRGEQYF
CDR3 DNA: TGCAGTGCTAGCCCCGGGACTAGCGGGAGGGGCGAGCAGTACTTC

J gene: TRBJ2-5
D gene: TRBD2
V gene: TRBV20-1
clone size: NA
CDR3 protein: CSARDAGGGRETQYF
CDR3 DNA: TGCAGTGCTAGAGACGCGGGGGGAGGCAGGGAGACCCAGTACTTC

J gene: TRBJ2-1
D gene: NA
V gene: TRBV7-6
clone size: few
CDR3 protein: CASSLEGPVDEQFF
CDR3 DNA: TGTGCCAGCAGCTTAGAAGGGCCTGTGGATGAGCAGTTCTTC

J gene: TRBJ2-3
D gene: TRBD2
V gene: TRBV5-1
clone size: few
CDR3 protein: CASSSRLASTDTQYF
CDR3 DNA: TGCGCCAGCAGCTCCCGACTAGCTAGCACAGATACGCAGTATTTT

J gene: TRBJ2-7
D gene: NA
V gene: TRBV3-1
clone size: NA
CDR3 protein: CASSYSGLSKHEQYF
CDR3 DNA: TGTGCCAGCAGTTATTCGGGACTCTCTAAGCACGAGCAGTACTTC

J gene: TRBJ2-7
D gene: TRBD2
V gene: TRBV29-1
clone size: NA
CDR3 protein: CSVGIELAGYNEQYF
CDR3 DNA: TGCAGCGTTGGGATTGAACTAGCGGGATACAATGAGCAGTACTTC

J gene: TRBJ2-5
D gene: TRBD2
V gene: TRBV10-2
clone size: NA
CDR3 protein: CAGQRTSGRRNEQYF
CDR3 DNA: TGCGCCGGACAACGAACTAGCGGGAGGAGGAATGAGCAGTACTTC

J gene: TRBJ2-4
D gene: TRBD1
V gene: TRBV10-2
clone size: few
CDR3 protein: CASTLRQGENIQYF
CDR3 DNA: TGCGCCAGCACCCTAAGACAGGGTGAAAACATTCAGTACTTC

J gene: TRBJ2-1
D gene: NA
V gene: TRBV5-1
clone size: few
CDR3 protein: CASSAPPHYNEQFF
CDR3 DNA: TGCGCCAGCAGTGCGCCCCCCCACTACAATGAGCAGTTCTTC

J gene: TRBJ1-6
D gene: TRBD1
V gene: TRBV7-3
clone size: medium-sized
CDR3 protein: CASSLYGTGTINSPLHF
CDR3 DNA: TGTGCCAGCAGCTTATACGGGACAGGGACGATTAATTCACCCCTCCACTTT

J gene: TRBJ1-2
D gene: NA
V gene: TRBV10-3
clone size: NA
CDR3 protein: CAISDLGGYIF
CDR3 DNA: TGTGCCATCAGTGACCTTGGTGGCTACATCTTC

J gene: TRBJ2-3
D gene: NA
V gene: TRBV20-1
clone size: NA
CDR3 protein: CSAGGGIRSTDTQYF
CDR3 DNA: TGCAGTGCGGGAGGCGGGATACGAAGCACTGATACGCAGTATTTT

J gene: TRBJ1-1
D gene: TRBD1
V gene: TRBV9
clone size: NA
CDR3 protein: CASSARQGGTTEAFF
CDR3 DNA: TGTGCCAGCAGCGCAAGACAGGGGGGTACAACTGAAGCTTTCTTT

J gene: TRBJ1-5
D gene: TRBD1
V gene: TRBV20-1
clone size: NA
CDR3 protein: CSAATPGQGVYQPQHF
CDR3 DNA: TGCAGTGCTGCCACTCCGGGACAGGGGGTTTATCAGCCCCAGCATTTT

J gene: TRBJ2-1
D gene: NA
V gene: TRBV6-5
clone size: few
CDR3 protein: CASSFGGKGEQFF
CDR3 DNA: TGTGCCAGCAGTTTCGGTGGTAAAGGTGAGCAGTTCTTC

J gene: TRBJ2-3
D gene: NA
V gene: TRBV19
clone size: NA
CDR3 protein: CASSIASALAYTDTQYF
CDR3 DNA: TGTGCCAGTAGTATAGCCTCTGCTCTAGCCTACACAGATACGCAGTATTTT

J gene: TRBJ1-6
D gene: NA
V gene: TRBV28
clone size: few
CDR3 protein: CASRRTANSPLHF
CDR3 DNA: TGTGCCAGCAGACGGACAGCCAATTCACCCCTCCACTTT

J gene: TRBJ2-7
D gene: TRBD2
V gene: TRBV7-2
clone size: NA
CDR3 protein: CASSVPSGRRHYNEQYF
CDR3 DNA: TGTGCCAGCAGCGTTCCTAGCGGGAGAAGGCACTACAATGAGCAGTACTTC

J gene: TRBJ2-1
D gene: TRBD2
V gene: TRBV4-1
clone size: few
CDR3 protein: CASSQKTGTSGGNEQFF
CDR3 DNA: TGCGCCAGCAGCCAGAAAACAGGGACTAGTGGAGGCAATGAGCAGTTCTTC